This record covers a single T cell receptor beta chain. Its antigen remains unknown. Germline assignment: CDR1 SEHNR and CDR2 FQNEAQ (reference sequence). Trimming pared 4 bases from V and 4 bases from J, leaving 17 bases between. The CDR3 runs 16 residues. This sample was included in a study of cytomegalovirus exposure and HLA in healthy donors. Study conclusions and caveats: The HLA-A and HLA-B alleles of most subjects were reportedly predicted accurately from TCR beta sequences. In an earlier analysis, productive rearrangement rates for most beta V segments clustered near 87% or 30%.

It was with 60 Vbeta and 13 Jbeta primers that the PCR ran. The table came from immunoSEQ multiplex PCR; TCRdb's copy has only in-frame clones and leaves some out. The table has under 200,000 clones, 68% seen once. The chain links TRBV7-9 to TRBJ1-5; possible D gene TRBD1, 6 bases. The material sequenced was PBMCs. The receptor was isolated from a woman younger than 35 in good health and CMV-seropositive. This CDR3 reads CASSSNRDKGNQPQHF. The CDR3 coding sequence is TGTGCCAGCAGCTCGAACCGGGACAAGGGGAATCAGCCCCAGCATTTT.